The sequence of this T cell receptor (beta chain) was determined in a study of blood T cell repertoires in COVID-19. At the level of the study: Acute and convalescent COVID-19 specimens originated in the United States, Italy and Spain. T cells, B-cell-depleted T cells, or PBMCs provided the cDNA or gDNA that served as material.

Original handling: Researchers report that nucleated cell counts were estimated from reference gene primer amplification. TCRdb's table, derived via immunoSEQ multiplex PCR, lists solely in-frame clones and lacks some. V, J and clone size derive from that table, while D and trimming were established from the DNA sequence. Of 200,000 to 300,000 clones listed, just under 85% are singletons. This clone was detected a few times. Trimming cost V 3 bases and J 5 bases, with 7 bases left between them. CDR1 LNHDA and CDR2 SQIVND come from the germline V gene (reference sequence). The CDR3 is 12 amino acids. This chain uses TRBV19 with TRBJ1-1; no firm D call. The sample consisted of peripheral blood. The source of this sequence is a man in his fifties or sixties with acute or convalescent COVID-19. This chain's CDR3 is CASSISETEAFF. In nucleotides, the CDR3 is TGTGCCAGTAGTATTTCCGAGACTGAAGCTTTCTTT.